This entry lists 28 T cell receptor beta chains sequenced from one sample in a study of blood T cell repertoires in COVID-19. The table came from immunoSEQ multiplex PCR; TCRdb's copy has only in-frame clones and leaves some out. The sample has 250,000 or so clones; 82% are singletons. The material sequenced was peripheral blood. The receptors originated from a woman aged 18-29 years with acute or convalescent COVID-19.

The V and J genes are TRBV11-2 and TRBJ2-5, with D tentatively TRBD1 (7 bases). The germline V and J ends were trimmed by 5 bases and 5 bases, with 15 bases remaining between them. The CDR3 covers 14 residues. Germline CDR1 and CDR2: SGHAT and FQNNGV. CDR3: CASSDFSGGETQYF. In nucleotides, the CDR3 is TGTGCCAGCAGCGACTTTTCAGGGGGGGAGACCCAGTACTTC.

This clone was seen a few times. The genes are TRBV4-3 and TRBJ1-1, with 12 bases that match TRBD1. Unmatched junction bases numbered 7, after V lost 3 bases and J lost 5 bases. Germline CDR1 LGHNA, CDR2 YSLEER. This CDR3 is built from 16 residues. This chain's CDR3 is CASSQPGTGGKTEAFF. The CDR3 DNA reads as TGCGCCAGCAGCCAGCCCGGGACAGGGGGCAAGACTGAAGCTTTCTTT.

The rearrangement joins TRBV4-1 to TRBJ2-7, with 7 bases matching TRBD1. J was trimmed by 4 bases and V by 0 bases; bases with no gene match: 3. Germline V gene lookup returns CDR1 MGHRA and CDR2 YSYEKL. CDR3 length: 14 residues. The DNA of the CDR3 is TGCGCCAGCAGCCAAGACCAGGGGGAGTACGAGCAGTACTTC. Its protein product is CASSQDQGEYEQYF.

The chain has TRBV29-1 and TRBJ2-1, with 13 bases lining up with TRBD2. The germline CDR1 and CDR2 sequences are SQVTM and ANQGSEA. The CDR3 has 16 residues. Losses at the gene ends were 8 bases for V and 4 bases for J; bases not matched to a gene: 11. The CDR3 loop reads CSPGLAGEGPYNEQFF. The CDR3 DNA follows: TGCAGCCCCGGACTAGCGGGAGAGGGGCCTTACAATGAGCAGTTCTTC.

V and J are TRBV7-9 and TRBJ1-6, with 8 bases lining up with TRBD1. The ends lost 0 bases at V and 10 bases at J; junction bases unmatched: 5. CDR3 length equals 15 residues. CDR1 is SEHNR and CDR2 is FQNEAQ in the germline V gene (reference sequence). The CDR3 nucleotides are TGTGCCAGCAGCTTAGCGGCAGGGGGCTACTCACCCCTCCACTTT. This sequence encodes CASSLAAGGYSPLHF.

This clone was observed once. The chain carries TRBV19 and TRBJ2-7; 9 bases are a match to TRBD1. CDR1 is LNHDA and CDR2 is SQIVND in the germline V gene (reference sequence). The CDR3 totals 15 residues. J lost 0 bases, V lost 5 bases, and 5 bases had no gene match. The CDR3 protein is CASSAGTGNSYEQYF. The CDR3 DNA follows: TGTGCCAGTAGTGCGGGGACAGGGAACTCCTACGAGCAGTACTTC.

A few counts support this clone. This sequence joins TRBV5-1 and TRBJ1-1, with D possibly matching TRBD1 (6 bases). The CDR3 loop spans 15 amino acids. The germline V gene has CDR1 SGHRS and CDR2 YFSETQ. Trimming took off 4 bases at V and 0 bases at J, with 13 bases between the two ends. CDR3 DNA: TGCGCCAGCAGCCGATGGGACACCCTGAACACTGAAGCTTTCTTT. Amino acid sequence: CASSRWDTLNTEAFF.

CDR3: CASSTAPGTEAFF. In nucleotides, the CDR3 is TGTGCCAGCTCGACTGCCCCCGGAACTGAAGCTTTCTTT. This sequence joins TRBV27 and TRBJ1-1; D ambiguous. The CDR3 totals 13 residues. Germline CDR1 is MNHEY and CDR2 is SMNVEV (reference sequence). The V end was cut by 8 bases, the J end by 5 bases, with 15 bases between.

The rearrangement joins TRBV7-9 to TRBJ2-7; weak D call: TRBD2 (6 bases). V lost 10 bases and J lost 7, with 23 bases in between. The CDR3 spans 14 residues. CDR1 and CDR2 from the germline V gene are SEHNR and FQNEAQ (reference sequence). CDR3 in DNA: TGTGCCACCATCTCGGCGGGACCTATACGAGAGCAGTACTTC. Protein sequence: CATISAGPIREQYF.

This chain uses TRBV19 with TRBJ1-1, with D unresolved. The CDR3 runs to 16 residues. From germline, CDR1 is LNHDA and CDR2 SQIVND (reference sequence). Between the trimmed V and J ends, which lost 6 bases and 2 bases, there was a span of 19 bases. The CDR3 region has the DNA TGTGCCAGTAGCATGAGGGCCACAGAGACCAACACTGAAGCTTTCTTT. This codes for CASSMRATETNTEAFF.

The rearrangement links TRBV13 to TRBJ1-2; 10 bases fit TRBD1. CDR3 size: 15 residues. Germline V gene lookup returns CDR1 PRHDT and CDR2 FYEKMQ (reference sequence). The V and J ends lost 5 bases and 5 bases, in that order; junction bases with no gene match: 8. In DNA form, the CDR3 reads TGTGCCAGCAGCCCCCGACAGGGGGCCCGATATGGCTACACCTTC. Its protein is CASSPRQGARYGYTF.

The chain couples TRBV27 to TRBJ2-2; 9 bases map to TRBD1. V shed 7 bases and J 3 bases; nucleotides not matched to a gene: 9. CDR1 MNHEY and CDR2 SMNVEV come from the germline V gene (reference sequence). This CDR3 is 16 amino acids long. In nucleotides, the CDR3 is TGTGCCAGCACACAACAGGGGGCATTGTACACCGGGGAGCTGTTTTTT. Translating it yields CASTQQGALYTGELFF.

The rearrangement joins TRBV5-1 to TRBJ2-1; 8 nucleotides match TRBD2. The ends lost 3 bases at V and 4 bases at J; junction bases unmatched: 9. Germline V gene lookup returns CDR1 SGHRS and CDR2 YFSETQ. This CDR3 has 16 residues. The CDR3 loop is CASSSQAGALYNEQFF. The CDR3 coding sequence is TGCGCCAGCAGCTCTCAAGCGGGAGCGTTATACAATGAGCAGTTCTTC.

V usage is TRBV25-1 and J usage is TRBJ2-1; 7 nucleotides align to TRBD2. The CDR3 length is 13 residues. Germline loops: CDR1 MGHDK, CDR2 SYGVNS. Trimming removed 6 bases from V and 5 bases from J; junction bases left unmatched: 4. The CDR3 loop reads CASRGTTDNEQFF. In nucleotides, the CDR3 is TGTGCCAGCAGGGGGACTACTGACAATGAGCAGTTCTTC.

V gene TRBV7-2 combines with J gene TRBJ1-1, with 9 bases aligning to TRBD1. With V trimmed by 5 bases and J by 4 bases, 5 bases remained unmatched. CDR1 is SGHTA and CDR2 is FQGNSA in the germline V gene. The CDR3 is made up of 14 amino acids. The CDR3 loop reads CASSKRTGVTEAFF. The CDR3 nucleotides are TGTGCCAGCAGCAAACGGACAGGGGTCACTGAAGCTTTCTTT.

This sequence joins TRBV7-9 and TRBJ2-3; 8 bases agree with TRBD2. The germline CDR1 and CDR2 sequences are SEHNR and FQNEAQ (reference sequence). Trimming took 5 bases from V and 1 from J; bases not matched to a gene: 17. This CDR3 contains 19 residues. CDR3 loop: CASSVKSGSHLFGTDTQYF. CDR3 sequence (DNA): TGTGCCAGCAGCGTAAAAAGCGGGAGTCATTTGTTTGGCACAGATACGCAGTATTTT.

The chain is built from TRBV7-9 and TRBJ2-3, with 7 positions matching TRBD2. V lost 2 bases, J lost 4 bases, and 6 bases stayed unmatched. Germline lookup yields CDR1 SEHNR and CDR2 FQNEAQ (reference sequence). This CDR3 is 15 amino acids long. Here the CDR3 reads CASSLLLGRADTQYF. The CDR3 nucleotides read TGTGCCAGCAGCTTATTGCTTGGGAGGGCAGATACGCAGTATTTT.

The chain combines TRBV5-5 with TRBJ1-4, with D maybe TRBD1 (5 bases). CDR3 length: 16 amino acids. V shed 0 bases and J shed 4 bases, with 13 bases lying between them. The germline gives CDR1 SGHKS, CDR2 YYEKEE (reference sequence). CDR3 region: CASSLAKGRVNEKLFF. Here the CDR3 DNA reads TGTGCCAGCAGCTTGGCCAAGGGGCGAGTTAATGAAAAACTGTTTTTT.

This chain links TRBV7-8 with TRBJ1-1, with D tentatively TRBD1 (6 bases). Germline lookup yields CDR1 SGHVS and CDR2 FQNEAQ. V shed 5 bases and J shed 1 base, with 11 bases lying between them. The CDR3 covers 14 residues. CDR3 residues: CASSTTGRNTEAFF. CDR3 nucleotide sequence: TGTGCCAGCAGCACTACAGGGAGGAACACTGAAGCTTTCTTT.

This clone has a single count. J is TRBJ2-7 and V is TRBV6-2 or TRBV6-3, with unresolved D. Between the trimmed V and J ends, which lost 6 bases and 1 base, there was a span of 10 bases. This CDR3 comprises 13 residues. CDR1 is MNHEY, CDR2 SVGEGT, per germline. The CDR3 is CASSRQVSYEQYF. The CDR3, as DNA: TGTGCCAGCAGCCGACAAGTTTCCTACGAGCAGTACTTC.

The CDR3 DNA reads as TGTGCCAGCTCACGCGACAGCTCCTACGAGCAGTACTTC. Protein product: CASSRDSSYEQYF. V is TRBV18 and J is TRBJ2-7; possibly TRBD1 for D (5 bases). V was clipped by 4 bases and J by 0 bases, with 7 bases between them. Germline CDR1 is KGHSH and CDR2 is LQKENI. The CDR3 sequence is 13 residues long.

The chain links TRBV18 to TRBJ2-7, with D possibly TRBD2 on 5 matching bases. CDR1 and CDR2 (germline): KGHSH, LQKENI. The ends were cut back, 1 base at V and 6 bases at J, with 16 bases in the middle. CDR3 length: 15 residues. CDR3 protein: CASSPRVGVGAEQYF. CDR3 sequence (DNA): TGTGCCAGCTCACCACGTGTCGGGGTGGGCGCCGAGCAGTACTTC.

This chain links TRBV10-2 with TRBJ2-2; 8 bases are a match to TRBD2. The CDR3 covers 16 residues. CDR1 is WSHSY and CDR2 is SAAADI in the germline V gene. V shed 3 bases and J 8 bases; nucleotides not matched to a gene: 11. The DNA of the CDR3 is TGCGCCAGCAGTGATGGTCCAGCGGGAGCTTCTGGGGAGCTGTTTTTT. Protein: CASSDGPAGASGELFF.

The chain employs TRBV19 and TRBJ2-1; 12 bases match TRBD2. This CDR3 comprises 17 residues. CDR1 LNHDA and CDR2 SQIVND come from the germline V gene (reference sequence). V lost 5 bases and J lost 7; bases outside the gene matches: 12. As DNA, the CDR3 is TGTGCCAGTAGTCCTGGTCCACTAGCGGGAGGAAAAAATGAGCAGTTCTTC. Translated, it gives CASSPGPLAGGKNEQFF.

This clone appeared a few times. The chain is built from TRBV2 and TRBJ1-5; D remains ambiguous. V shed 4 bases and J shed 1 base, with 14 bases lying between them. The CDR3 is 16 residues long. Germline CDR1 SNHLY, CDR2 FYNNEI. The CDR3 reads CASSVGLGRSNQPQHF. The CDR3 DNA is TGTGCCAGCAGTGTAGGACTCGGAAGGAGCAATCAGCCCCAGCATTTT.

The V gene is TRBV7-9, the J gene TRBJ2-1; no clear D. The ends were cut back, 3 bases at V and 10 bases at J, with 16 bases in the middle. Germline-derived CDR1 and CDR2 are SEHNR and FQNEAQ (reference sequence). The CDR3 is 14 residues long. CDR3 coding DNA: TGTGCCAGCAGCTTCCTTTTGTCGGGTCGCGAGCAGTTCTTC. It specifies CASSFLLSGREQFF. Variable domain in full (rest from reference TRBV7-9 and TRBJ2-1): DTGVSQNPRHKITKRGQNVTFRCDPISEHNRLYWYRQTLGQGPEFLTYFQNEAQLEKSRLLSDRFSAERPKGSFSTLEIQRTEQGDSAMYLCASSFLLSGREQFFGPGTRLTVL.

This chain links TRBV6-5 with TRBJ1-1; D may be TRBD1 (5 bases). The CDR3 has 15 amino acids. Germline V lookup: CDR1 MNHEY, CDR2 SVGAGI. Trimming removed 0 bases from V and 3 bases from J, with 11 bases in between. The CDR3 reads CASSYSPRVDTEAFF. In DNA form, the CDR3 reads TGTGCCAGCAGTTACTCGCCCAGGGTGGACACTGAAGCTTTCTTT.

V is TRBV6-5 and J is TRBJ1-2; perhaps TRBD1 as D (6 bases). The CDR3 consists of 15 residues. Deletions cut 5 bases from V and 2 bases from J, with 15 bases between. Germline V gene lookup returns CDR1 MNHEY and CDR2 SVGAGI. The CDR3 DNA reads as TGTGCCAGCAGTACACAGGGAGAGGGGAACTATGGCTACACCTTC. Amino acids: CASSTQGEGNYGYTF.